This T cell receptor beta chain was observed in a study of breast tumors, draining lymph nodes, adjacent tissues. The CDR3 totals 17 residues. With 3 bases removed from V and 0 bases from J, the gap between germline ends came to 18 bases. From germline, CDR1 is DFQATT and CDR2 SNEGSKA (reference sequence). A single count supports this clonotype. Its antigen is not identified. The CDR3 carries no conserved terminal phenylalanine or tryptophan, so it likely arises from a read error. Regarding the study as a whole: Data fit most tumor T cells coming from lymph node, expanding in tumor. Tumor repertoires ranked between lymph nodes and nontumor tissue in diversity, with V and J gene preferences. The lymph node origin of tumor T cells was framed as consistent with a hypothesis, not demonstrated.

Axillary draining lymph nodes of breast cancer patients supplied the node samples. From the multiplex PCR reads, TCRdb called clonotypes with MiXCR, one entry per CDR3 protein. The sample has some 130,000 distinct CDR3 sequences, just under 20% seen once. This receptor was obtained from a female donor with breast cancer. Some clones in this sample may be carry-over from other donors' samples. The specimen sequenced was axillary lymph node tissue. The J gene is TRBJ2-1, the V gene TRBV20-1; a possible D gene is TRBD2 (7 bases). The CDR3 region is CSASVAGAQSSYNEQFL. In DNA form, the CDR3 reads TGCAGTGCTAGTGTCGCGGGGGCCCAAAGCTCCTACAATGAGCAGTTCCTT.